The next 7 T cell receptor beta chains were all read from a single sample in a study of Graves' ophthalmopathy and Graves' hyperthyroidism. Amplification targeted the TCR beta CDR3 regions, with RNA transcripts as the source material. The library came from an HTBI-primed first-round RT-PCR and a second-round multiplex PCR. In TCRdb, the multiplex PCR reads were re-called with MiXCR into one record per CDR3 protein. Of around 590,000 distinct CDR3 sequences in the sample, under 45% are singletons; the top ten hold less than 4.5%. Source material: peripheral blood or thyroid tissue (not recorded which). The receptors come from an adult man with Graves' hyperthyroidism.

A word on this clonotype: A single base separates this from a much larger clone, so it may be a read error. The V and J genes are TRBV7-2 and TRBJ1-2, with D possibly being TRBD1 (6 bases). This CDR3 has 14 residues. CDR1 is SGHTA and CDR2 is FQGNSA in the germline V gene. Written as DNA, the CDR3 is TGCGCCAGCAGCTCCCAGACCGCCACCGGGGGCTACGCCTTC. Its protein is CASSSQTATGGYAF.

There are many counts of this clonotype. This sequence joins TRBV7-9 and TRBJ1-1, with D uncertain. Trimming shortened V by 4 bases and J by 8 bases, and 14 bases separated the two germline ends. This CDR3 region has 13 residues. Germline V gives CDR1 SEHNR, CDR2 FQNEAQ (reference sequence). The chain's CDR3 is CASSSGGSLEAFF. CDR3 nucleotide sequence: TGTGCCAGCAGCTCCGGCGGAAGCTTAGAAGCTTTCTTT.

The chain joins TRBV5-1 to TRBJ1-1; D is unclear. The CDR3 contains 12 residues. The germline V and J ends were trimmed by 0 bases and 7 bases, with 7 bases remaining between them. Germline loops: CDR1 SGHRS, CDR2 YFSETQ. The CDR3 sequence is CASSLAPYEAFF. CDR3 coding DNA: TGCGCCAGCAGCTTGGCCCCTTATGAAGCTTTCTTT.

The CDR3 DNA reads TGTGCCAGCAGAGGCAAGGGGGGTAACTATGGCTACACCTTC. It codes for CASRGKGGNYGYTF. The chain uses TRBV6-1 and TRBJ1-2, with D tentatively TRBD1 (6 bases). This CDR3 has 14 residues. Looked up from germline, CDR1 is MNHNS and CDR2 is SASEGT. V was cut by 6 bases and J by 1 base, with 12 bases left in between.

This clonotype was seen at least ten times. The CDR3 bases are TGTGCCAGCAGCTTGATGGCCGGGGAGCTGTTTTTT. Protein: CASSLMAGELFF. The genes are TRBV12-3 or TRBV12-4 and TRBJ2-2, with D unresolved. This CDR3 contains 12 residues. V was cut by 6 bases and J by 6 bases, with 8 bases left in between.

This clonotype was counted ten times or more. The chain uses TRBV25-1 and TRBJ2-5, with D possibly TRBD1 on 6 matching bases. The CDR3 sequence is 14 residues long. The germline V gene has CDR1 MGHDK and CDR2 SYGVNS. V lost 4 bases to trimming and J lost 2 bases, with 11 bases between them. CDR3 protein: CASSGWTEQETQYF. The CDR3 DNA follows: TGTGCCAGCAGTGGATGGACAGAACAAGAGACCCAGTACTTC.

This clonotype was found many times. The chain has TRBV6-1 and TRBJ1-2; D is possibly TRBD1 (6 bases). The germline gives CDR1 MNHNS, CDR2 SASEGT. V was cut by 0 bases and J by 2 bases, with 7 bases left in between. CDR3 length equals 14 residues. CDR3 DNA: TGTGCCAGCAGTGAAGCTGGGACAAACTATGGCTACACCTTC. Its protein product is CASSEAGTNYGYTF.